The sequence of this T cell receptor beta chain was determined in a study of cytomegalovirus exposure and HLA in healthy donors. Germline V gene lookup returns CDR1 MNHNY and CDR2 SVGAGI (reference sequence). The V gene lost 7 bases and the J gene lost 0 bases, with 12 bases spanning the gap. The CDR3 covers 14 residues. This clone was detected only a few times. Use of 60 Vbeta and 13 Jbeta primers characterized the PCR. Data came from immunoSEQ multiplex PCR; TCRdb stores just in-frame clones and leaves some out. The table includes about 140,000 clones, more than 60% detected once. The chain employs TRBV6-6 and TRBJ1-2; a weak D match, TRBD1 (5 bases). The sequenced sample was PBMCs. The TCR originated in a man between 35 and 55 years old in good health and CMV-seronegative. CDR3 sequence: CASNRGETNYGYTF. In DNA form, the CDR3 reads TGTGCCAGCAATCGGGGGGAGACTAACTATGGCTACACCTTC.